A selection of T cell receptor beta chains follows, all from one sample in a study of PD-L1 blockade in urothelial cancer. Sequencing used immunoSEQ multiplex PCR; TCRdb keeps in-frame clones, though not all of them. The data show about 56,000 clones, with 85% seen just once and roughly 14% held by the top ten. The source material was PBMCs, sampled around atezolizumab (anti-PD-L1) treatment. These receptors were obtained from a man in his 70s with urothelial cancer. Each CDR3 is given with its conserved first and last residue. The order of the fields is V gene, clone size, CDR3 length, D gene, J gene, CDR3 protein, CDR3 DNA. A D gene is named only where the DNA matches it firmly. Not every row has a clone size; where given, it reads once, few, many or a size class.

TRBV5-1	NA	14	TRBD1	TRBJ1-1	CASSPDRGRTEAFF	TGCGCCAGCAGCCCCGACAGGGGTCGCACTGAAGCTTTCTTT
TRBV7-9	NA	14	TRBD1	TRBJ2-7	CASSPGTATYEQYF	TGTGCCAGCAGCCCCGGGACAGCTACCTACGAGCAGTACTTC
TRBV28	once	13	TRBD1	TRBJ1-1	CASTLQGVTEAFF	TGTGCCAGCACCCTACAGGGGGTCACTGAAGCTTTCTTT
TRBV4-1	NA	15	TRBD2	TRBJ2-3	CASSQDRGGPDTQYF	TGCGCCAGCAGCCAAGATCGGGGAGGGCCAGATACGCAGTATTTT
TRBV2	once	13	TRBD2	TRBJ2-1	CASRLAAYNEQFF	TGTGCCAGCAGACTAGCGGCCTACAATGAGCAGTTCTTC
TRBV7-8	NA	15	NA	TRBJ1-1	CASSLDPGLNTEAFF	TGTGCCAGCAGCTTAGATCCGGGTCTGAACACTGAAGCTTTCTTT
TRBV18	NA	12	NA	TRBJ1-4	CASSPSNEKLFF	TGTGCCAGCTCACCCTCCAATGAAAAACTGTTTTTT
TRBV6-6	NA	13	NA	TRBJ2-7	CASSTDSYYEQYF	TGTGCCAGCAGTACGGACAGTTACTACGAGCAGTACTTC
TRBV28	NA	15	TRBD1	TRBJ2-5	CASSLSRKGAETQYF	TGTGCCAGCAGTTTAAGTCGTAAGGGGGCCGAGACCCAGTACTTC
TRBV29-1	NA	12	TRBD1	TRBJ1-2	CSVHGQGDGYTF	TGCAGCGTTCACGGACAGGGGGATGGCTACACCTTC
TRBV7-3	NA	12	NA	TRBJ2-5	CASSLSGGTQYF	TGTGCCAGCAGCTTAAGCGGCGGGACCCAGTACTTC
TRBV11-2	NA	16	NA	TRBJ2-1	CASSQGPRGASDEQFF	TGTGCCAGCAGCCAAGGCCCCAGGGGGGCTAGCGATGAGCAGTTCTTC
TRBV7-9	once	16	TRBD1	TRBJ1-4	CASSYSWDSYNEKLFF	TGTGCCAGCAGTTACTCGTGGGACAGCTATAATGAAAAACTGTTTTTT
TRBV29-1	NA	11	NA	TRBJ2-5	CSGGVEETQYF	TGCAGCGGGGGGGTGGAAGAGACCCAGTACTTC
TRBV18	NA	13	NA	TRBJ1-1	CASSPSQDTEAFF	TGTGCCAGCTCACCATCCCAGGACACTGAAGCTTTCTTT
TRBV11-2	NA	13	NA	TRBJ2-7	CASSLGSGNEQYF	TGTGCCAGCAGCTTAGGGTCAGGGAACGAGCAGTACTTC
TRBV11-3	NA	15	NA	TRBJ2-5	CASSPQGGVGETQYF	TGTGCCAGCAGCCCCCAAGGGGGGGTCGGGGAGACCCAGTACTTC
TRBV27	NA	15	NA	TRBJ1-1	CASSLYSRGGTEAFF	TGTGCCAGCAGTTTATATTCCAGGGGCGGGACTGAAGCTTTCTTT
TRBV7-2	once	15	TRBD2	TRBJ2-1	CASSLSGDSYNEQFF	TGTGCCAGCAGCCTTAGCGGGGATTCCTACAATGAGCAGTTCTTC
TRBV6-1	NA	13	NA	TRBJ1-5	CASTWTKGQPQHF	TGTGCCAGCACTTGGACAAAGGGGCAGCCCCAGCATTTT
TRBV5-1	NA	14	NA	TRBJ1-2	CASSFGTGTIGYTF	TGCGCCAGCAGCTTTGGTACAGGGACTATTGGCTACACCTTC
TRBV5-1	NA	12	NA	TRBJ2-1	CASSSSGDEQFF	TGCGCCAGCAGCTCCTCAGGGGATGAGCAGTTCTTC
TRBV2	NA	14	TRBD1	TRBJ2-7	CASRRTGNSYEQYF	TGTGCCAGCAGACGGACAGGGAACTCCTACGAGCAGTACTTC
TRBV5-4	NA	15	TRBD1	TRBJ1-3	CASSLRQGNGNTIYF	TGTGCCAGCAGCTTGCGACAGGGGAACGGAAACACCATATATTTT